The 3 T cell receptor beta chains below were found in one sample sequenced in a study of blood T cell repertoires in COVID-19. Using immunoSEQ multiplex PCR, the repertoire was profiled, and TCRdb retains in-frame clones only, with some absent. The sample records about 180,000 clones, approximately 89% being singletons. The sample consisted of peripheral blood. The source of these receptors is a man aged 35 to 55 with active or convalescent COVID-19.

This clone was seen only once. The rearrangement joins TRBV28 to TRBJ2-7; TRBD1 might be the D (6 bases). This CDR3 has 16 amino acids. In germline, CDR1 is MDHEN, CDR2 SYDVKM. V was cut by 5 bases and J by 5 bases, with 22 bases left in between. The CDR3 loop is CASSNRAQNRVDEQYF. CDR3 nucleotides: TGTGCCAGCAGTAACCGTGCCCAAAACAGGGTGGACGAGCAGTACTTC.

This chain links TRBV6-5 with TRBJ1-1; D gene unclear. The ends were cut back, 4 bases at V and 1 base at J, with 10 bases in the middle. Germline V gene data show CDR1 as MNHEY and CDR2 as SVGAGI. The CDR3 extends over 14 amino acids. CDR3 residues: CASSWRASNTEAFF. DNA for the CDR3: TGTGCCAGCAGTTGGAGGGCGTCGAACACTGAAGCTTTCTTT.

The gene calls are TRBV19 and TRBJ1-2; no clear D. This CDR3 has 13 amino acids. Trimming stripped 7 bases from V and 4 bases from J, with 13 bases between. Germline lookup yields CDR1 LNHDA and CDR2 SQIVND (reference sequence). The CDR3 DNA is TGTGCCAGTAAAGAACTCCGGGGCTATGGCTACACCTTC. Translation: CASKELRGYGYTF. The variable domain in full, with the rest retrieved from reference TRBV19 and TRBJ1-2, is DGGITQSPKYLFRKEGQNVTLSCEQNLNHDAMYWYRQDPGQGLRLIYYSQIVNDFQKGDIAEGYSVSREKKESFPLTVTSAQKNPTAFYLCASKELRGYGYTFGSGTRLTVV.